This TCR beta chain was captured in a study of OX40 agonist ivuxolimab in advanced cancers. Study-level information: Each dose-escalation patient presented with hepatocellular carcinoma, melanoma, renal cell or head and neck cancer.

This CDR3 has 18 amino acids. Germline assignment: CDR1 SEHNR and CDR2 FQNEAQ (reference sequence). The J segment lost 0 bases and the V segment lost 6 bases, leaving 10 bases of the junction unmatched. Excluded were patients having autoimmune disease history or systemic immunosuppression. Samples of blood were obtained at baseline, on cycle 4 day 1, and on cycle 7 day 1. This table comes from immunoSEQ multiplex PCR, and its TCRdb copy is limited to in-frame clones, with some not included. Of around 50,000 clones detected, around 85% appear once; the ten largest clones hold over 20%. The input for sequencing was CD4+ or CD8+ T cells sorted from blood, taken in a trial of the OX40 agonist ivuxolimab. The chain is built from TRBV7-9 and TRBJ2-3, with TRBD2 matching 12 bases. The TCR sequence derives from an adult with an advanced solid tumor such as melanoma, head and neck, liver or kidney cancer. CDR3 DNA sequence: TGTGCCAGCAGAACCGGACTAGCGGGGCCCCGTAGCACAGATACGCAGTATTTT. Its translation: CASRTGLAGPRSTDTQYF.